These T cell receptor beta chains were read from a single sample in a study of human T cells and chemical hapten exposure. TCRdb independently ran MiXCR on the 5' RACE reads; one entry per CDR3 protein. Among more than 60,000 distinct CDR3 sequences listed, around 15% were seen once. Every receptor here comes from a female donor in good health. Each CDR3 is given with its conserved first and last residue. The order of the fields is V gene, clone size, D gene, J gene, CDR3 DNA, CDR3 protein. A D gene is named only where the DNA matches it firmly. Only some rows state a clone size, as once, few, many or a class for expanded clones.

TRBV19	-	-	TRBJ1-5	TGTGCCAGTAGCCCAGGGGAGGGGATACGCAATCAGCCCCAGCATTTT	CASSPGEGIRNQPQHF
TRBV7-8	-	TRBD1	TRBJ2-1	TGTGCCAGCAGCTTATGGGACAGGGACCGTTACAATGAGCAGTTCTTC	CASSLWDRDRYNEQFF
TRBV10-3	few	-	TRBJ2-7	TGTGCCATCAGTGAGTCGAGTGTGGCCTCCTACGAGCAGTACTTC	CAISESSVASYEQYF
TRBV3-1	-	-	TRBJ2-5	TGTGCCAGCAGCCCCCCCGGGACATGGGAAACCCAGTACTTC	CASSPPGTWETQYF
TRBV7-2	few	-	TRBJ1-4	TGTGCCAGCAGTCGACAGGCAGAAAATGAAAAACTGTTTTTT	CASSRQAENEKLFF
TRBV7-2	few	-	TRBJ1-3	TGTGCCAGCAGCTTCAACGGAGGGACTGGAAACACCATATATTTT	CASSFNGGTGNTIYF
TRBV3-1	-	TRBD1	TRBJ1-1	TGTGCCAGCAGCCAGAACAGGGGTAAGGCTTTCTTT	CASSQNRGKAFF
TRBV27	-	TRBD1	TRBJ1-2	TGTGCCAGCAGTCCAGGGGCAGGGGGGTGGTATGGCTACACCTTC	CASSPGAGGWYGYTF
TRBV12-3/TRBV12-4	-	-	TRBJ1-4	TGTGCCAGCAGTTCTTTCCAGTTACATGAAAAACTGTTTTTT	CASSSFQLHEKLFF
TRBV7-2	few	-	TRBJ1-1	TGTGCCAGCAGCTTAGCCTGGAGTTGGGACACTGAAGCTTTCTTT	CASSLAWSWDTEAFF
TRBV6-5	few	TRBD2	TRBJ2-2	TGTGCCAGCAGGGGACTAGCGGGAGGAACGAACACCGGGGAGCTGTTTTTT	CASRGLAGGTNTGELFF
TRBV5-6	-	TRBD1	TRBJ1-3	TGTGCCAGCAGCAAGACAGGGACGAACACCATATATTTT	CASSKTGTNTIYF
TRBV18	many	-	TRBJ2-7	TGTGCCAGCTCACCACCTTCATTTACCTACGAGCAGTACTTC	CASSPPSFTYEQYF
TRBV5-1	few	-	TRBJ1-1	TGCGCCAGCAGCTTGGGCCGTACCGGGGGCCGAACTGAAGCTTTCTTT	CASSLGRTGGRTEAFF
TRBV20-1	-	TRBD2	TRBJ2-5	TGCGGTGGGTTCGGGACTAGCGGTCCCGACCAAGAGACCCAGTACTTC	CGGFGTSGPDQETQYF
TRBV29-1	-	-	TRBJ2-3	TGCAGCGTTATCCCCCTGAGGTCCGCAGATACGCAGTATTTT	CSVIPLRSADTQYF
TRBV20-1	few	-	TRBJ1-5	TGCAGTGGTGCGGACCCGGGCCAGCCCCAGCATTTT	CSGADPGQPQHF
TRBV10-3	-	-	TRBJ2-1	TGTGCCATCAGCTCTTCGGGCGACAATGAGCAGTTCTTC	CAISSSGDNEQFF
TRBV14	few	TRBD1	TRBJ1-2	TGTGCCAGCAGCCCGGACAGGGCCGGCTACACCTTC	CASSPDRAGYTF
TRBV4-1	-	-	TRBJ2-2	TGCGCCAGCAGCCAACACAGCACCGGGGAGCTGTTTTTT	CASSQHSTGELFF
TRBV6-5	few	TRBD2	TRBJ2-1	TGTGCCAGCGGGCTTACTAGCGGAGCCTACAATGAGCAGTTCTTC	CASGLTSGAYNEQFF
TRBV5-1	few	-	TRBJ2-1	TGCGCCAGCAGCTTGGGGGGCGAGTACAATGAGCAGTTCTTC	CASSLGGEYNEQFF
TRBV7-2	many	-	TRBJ1-1	TGTGCCAGCAGCTTAGGTTTATCGTCAGGGGCTGAAGCTTTCTTT	CASSLGLSSGAEAFF
TRBV20-1	-	TRBD2	TRBJ2-3	TGCAGTGCTAGTATAACTAGCGGAGTCACAGATACGCAGTATTTT	CSASITSGVTDTQYF
TRBV7-2	few	-	TRBJ2-1	TGTGCCAGCAGCTTAGGGGGCACTAGTCCCTACAATGAGCAGTTCTTC	CASSLGGTSPYNEQFF
TRBV5-1	-	TRBD1	TRBJ2-7	TGCGCCAGCAGCTTGGGACAGGGATCTCCGGAGCAGTACTTC	CASSLGQGSPEQYF
TRBV28	few	-	TRBJ1-2	TGTGCCAGCAGTTTAGGTAGGGGGAATGACGGCTACACCTTC	CASSLGRGNDGYTF